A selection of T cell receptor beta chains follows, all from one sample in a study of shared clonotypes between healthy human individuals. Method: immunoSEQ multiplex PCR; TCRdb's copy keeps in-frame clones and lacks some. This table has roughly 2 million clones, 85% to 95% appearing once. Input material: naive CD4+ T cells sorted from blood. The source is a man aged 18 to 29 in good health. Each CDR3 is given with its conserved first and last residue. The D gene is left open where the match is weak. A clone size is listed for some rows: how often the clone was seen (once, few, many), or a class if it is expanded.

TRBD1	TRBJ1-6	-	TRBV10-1	CATGTGNSPLHF	TGCGCCACCGGGACAGGGAATTCACCCCTCCACTTT
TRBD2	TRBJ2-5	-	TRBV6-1	CASSGPAGGPPETQYF	TGTGCCAGCAGTGGACCCGCGGGGGGGCCCCCAGAGACCCAGTACTTC
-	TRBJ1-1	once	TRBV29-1	CSVALANTEAFF	TGCAGCGTTGCGCTGGCGAACACTGAAGCTTTCTTT
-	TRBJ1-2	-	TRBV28	CASSLGNYGYTF	TGTGCCAGCAGTTTAGGGAACTATGGCTACACCTTC
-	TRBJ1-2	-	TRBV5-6	CASSLASGANYGYTF	TGTGCCAGCAGCTTGGCCTCAGGAGCTAACTATGGCTACACCTTC
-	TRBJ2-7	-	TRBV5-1	CASSLQGSHEQYF	TGCGCCAGCAGCTTACAGGGATCCCACGAGCAGTACTTC
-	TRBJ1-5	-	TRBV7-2	CASSLVASNQPQHF	TGTGCCAGCAGCTTAGTAGCTAGCAATCAGCCCCAGCATTTT
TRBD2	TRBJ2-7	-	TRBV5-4	CASSLAPLAGGGYEQYF	TGTGCCAGCAGCTTGGCCCCCCTAGCGGGAGGAGGCTACGAGCAGTACTTC
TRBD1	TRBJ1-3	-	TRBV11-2	CASSSAGGKAPNTIYF	TGTGCCAGCAGCTCTGCAGGGGGTAAAGCTCCGAACACCATATATTTT
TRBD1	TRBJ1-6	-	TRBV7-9	CASSLRQGKKSPLHF	TGTGCCAGCAGCTTAAGACAGGGAAAAAAGTCACCCCTCCACTTT
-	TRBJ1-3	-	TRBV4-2	CASSQDNPQMFSGNTIYF	TGTGCCAGCAGCCAAGATAACCCGCAGATGTTCTCTGGAAACACCATATATTTT
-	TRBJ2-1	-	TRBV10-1	CASSESPGTNSYNEQFF	TGCGCCAGCAGTGAGTCGCCCGGGACGAACTCCTACAATGAGCAGTTCTTC
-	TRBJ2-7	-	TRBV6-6	CASSYSGHLEQYF	TGTGCCAGCAGTTACTCGGGGCATCTCGAGCAGTACTTC
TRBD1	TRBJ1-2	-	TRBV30	CAWSDRGTGYGYTF	TGTGCCTGGAGTGACAGGGGGACGGGCTATGGCTACACCTTC
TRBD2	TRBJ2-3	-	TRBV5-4	CASSSPSGPGTDTQYF	TGTGCCAGCAGCTCTCCTAGCGGACCGGGGACAGATACGCAGTATTTT
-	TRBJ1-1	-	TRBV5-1	CASSLDSVNTEAFF	TGCGCCAGCAGCTTGGACAGCGTGAACACTGAAGCTTTCTTT
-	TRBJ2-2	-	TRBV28	CASRSGPGPPPNTGELFF	TGTGCCAGCAGAAGTGGTCCGGGGCCTCCCCCGAACACCGGGGAGCTGTTTTTT
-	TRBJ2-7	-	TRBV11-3	CASSFAGDYEQYF	TGTGCCAGCAGCTTCGCCGGGGACTACGAGCAGTACTTC
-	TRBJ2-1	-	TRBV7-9	CASSLDRPTLQMGNEQFF	TGTGCCAGCAGCTTAGATCGCCCGACCCTCCAAATGGGGAATGAGCAGTTCTTC
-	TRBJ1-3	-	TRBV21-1	CASSSTQVSGNTIYF	TGTGCCAGCAGCTCCACGCAGGTATCTGGAAACACCATATATTTT
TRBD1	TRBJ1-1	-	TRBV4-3	CASSQHVTGVGEAFF	TGCGCCAGCAGCCAGCACGTTACAGGGGTGGGAGAAGCTTTCTTT
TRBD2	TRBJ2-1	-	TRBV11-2	CASSAGLAGVSNEQFF	TGTGCCAGCAGCGCGGGACTAGCGGGAGTTTCCAATGAGCAGTTCTTC
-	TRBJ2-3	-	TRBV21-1	CASGHRPPDTQYF	TGTGCCAGCGGTCACAGGCCTCCAGATACGCAGTATTTT
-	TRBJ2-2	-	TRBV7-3	CASSRGVDTGELFF	TGTGCCAGCAGCCGCGGGGTCGACACCGGGGAGCTGTTTTTT
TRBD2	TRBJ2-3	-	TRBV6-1	CASSEAGGRNTQYF	TGTGCCAGCAGTGAGGCGGGGGGGCGAAATACGCAGTATTTT
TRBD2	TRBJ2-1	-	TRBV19	CASRGGRIGDNEQFF	TGTGCCAGTAGGGGAGGGCGGATTGGCGACAATGAGCAGTTCTTC
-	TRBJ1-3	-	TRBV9	CASSVGYLSGNTIYF	TGTGCCAGCAGCGTAGGATACCTCTCTGGAAACACCATATATTTT
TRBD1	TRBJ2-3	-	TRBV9	CASSARTGSSTDTQYF	TGTGCCAGCAGCGCCCGGACAGGATCTAGCACAGATACGCAGTATTTT
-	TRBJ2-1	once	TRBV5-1	CASSSPGPDYGVFF	TGCGCCAGCAGCAGTCCGGGCCCCGATTATGGGGTGTTCTTC
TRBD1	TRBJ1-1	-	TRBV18	CASKQGAVNTEAFF	TGTGCCAGCAAACAGGGGGCGGTGAACACTGAAGCTTTCTTT
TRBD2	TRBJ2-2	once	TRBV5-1	CASSQRTSSGTGELFF	TGCGCCAGCAGCCAAAGGACTAGCTCGGGCACCGGGGAGCTGTTTTTT
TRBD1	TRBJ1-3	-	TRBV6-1	CASRGQRSGNTIYF	TGTGCCAGCAGGGGACAGCGCTCTGGAAACACCATATATTTT
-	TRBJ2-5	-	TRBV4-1	CASSQAQGLETQYF	TGCGCCAGCAGCCAAGCACAGGGATTGGAGACCCAGTACTTC
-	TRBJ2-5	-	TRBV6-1	CASSELHPQYF	TGTGCCAGCAGTGAACTACACCCCCAGTACTTC
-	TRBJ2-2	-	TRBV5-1	CASSPERAGTGELFF	TGCGCCAGCAGCCCGGAACGGGCAGGCACCGGGGAGCTGTTTTTT
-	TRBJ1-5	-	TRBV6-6	CASTFGGESNQPQHF	TGTGCCAGCACCTTCGGGGGGGAAAGCAATCAGCCCCAGCATTTT
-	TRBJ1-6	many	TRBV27	CASRGQNNSPLHF	TGTGCCAGCAGAGGTCAGAATAATTCACCCCTCCACTTT
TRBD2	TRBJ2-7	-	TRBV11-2	CASSLVPTSHEQYF	TGTGCCAGCAGCTTAGTGCCGACTAGCCACGAGCAGTACTTC
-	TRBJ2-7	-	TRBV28	CATRGELYEQYF	TGTGCTACCAGGGGGGAACTTTACGAGCAGTACTTC
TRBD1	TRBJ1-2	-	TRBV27	CASYPAGGHGYTF	TGTGCCAGCTATCCAGCAGGGGGCCATGGCTACACCTTC
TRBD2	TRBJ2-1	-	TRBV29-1	CSLPDLAGGRGEQFF	TGCAGCCTGCCGGACCTAGCGGGAGGGCGTGGGGAGCAGTTCTTC
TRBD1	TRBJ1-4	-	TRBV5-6	CASSFGPQGEGEKLFF	TGTGCCAGCAGCTTTGGGCCGCAGGGGGAGGGTGAAAAACTGTTTTTT
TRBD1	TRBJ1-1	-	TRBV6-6	CASSYVRGSTEAFF	TGTGCCAGCAGTTACGTCAGGGGGTCCACTGAAGCTTTCTTT
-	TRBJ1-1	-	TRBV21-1	CASATGDTEAFF	TGTGCCAGCGCCACAGGGGACACTGAAGCTTTCTTT
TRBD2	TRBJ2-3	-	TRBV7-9	CASSLISGRIRADTQYF	TGTGCCAGCAGCTTAATTAGCGGGAGAATACGTGCAGATACGCAGTATTTT
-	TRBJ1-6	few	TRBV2	CASTSASPLHF	TGTGCCAGCACCTCGGCTTCACCCCTCCACTTT
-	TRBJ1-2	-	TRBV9	CASSVTQFSSYTF	TGTGCCAGCAGCGTAACGCAGTTTTCCAGCTACACCTTC
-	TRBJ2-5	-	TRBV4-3	CASSLGALYQETQYF	TGCGCCAGCAGCCTTGGGGCTCTGTACCAAGAGACCCAGTACTTC
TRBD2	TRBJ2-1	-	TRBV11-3	CASSLTALAGDVSYNEQFF	TGTGCCAGCAGCTTAACCGCTCTAGCGGGAGATGTTTCCTACAATGAGCAGTTCTTC
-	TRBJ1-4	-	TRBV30	CAWSGDGHEKLFF	TGTGCCTGGAGTGGGGATGGGCATGAAAAACTGTTTTTT
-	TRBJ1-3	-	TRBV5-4	CASSLVGASGNTIYF	TGTGCCAGCAGCTTGGTTGGGGCCTCTGGAAACACCATATATTTT
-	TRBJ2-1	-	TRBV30	CAWDPGSYNEQFF	TGTGCCTGGGACCCGGGTTCCTACAATGAGCAGTTCTTC
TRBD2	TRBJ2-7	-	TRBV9	CASSVGPAGVREQYF	TGTGCCAGCAGCGTAGGGCCAGCGGGAGTTCGCGAGCAGTACTTC
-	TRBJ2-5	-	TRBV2	CASSELRQETQYF	TGTGCCAGCAGTGAATTACGGCAAGAGACCCAGTACTTC